This T cell receptor (beta chain) was sequenced in a study of blood T cell repertoires in COVID-19. Looking at the study overall: Sites across the United States, Italy and Spain contributed samples from acute and convalescent COVID-19. T cells, B-cell-depleted T cells, or PBMCs supplied cDNA or gDNA.

The CDR3 contains 14 residues. The V gene's germline CDR1 is SGHRS and CDR2 YFSETQ. V lost 0 bases to trimming and J lost 7 bases, with 14 bases between them. Followed over time, Seattle patients had been enrolled while infection was active. In the study's own analysis: Amplified reference gene primers provided the basis for estimating nucleated cell counts. The table came from immunoSEQ multiplex PCR; TCRdb's copy has only in-frame clones and leaves some out. The V and J calls and clone size come from that table; D and trimming were worked out from the DNA. The table lists under 250,000 clones, 92% of them singletons, with around 0.86% in the top ten.

The chain combines TRBV5-1 with TRBJ2-7; D remains ambiguous. The sequence derives from a man under 40 with COVID-19, enrolled during active disease. The specimen was peripheral blood. The chain's CDR3 is CASSLALPGQEQYF. The CDR3 DNA follows: TGCGCCAGCAGCTTGGCACTACCCGGTCAAGAGCAGTACTTC.